This entry concerns a single T cell receptor beta chain. The sample originates from a study of T cell changes during pregnancy in multiple sclerosis. The CDR3 covers 12 residues. The germline CDR1 and CDR2 sequences are SGHTA and FQGTGA. The junction had 0 bases not matched to a gene; V was cut back by 4 bases and J by 5 bases. The assay was immunoSEQ multiplex PCR, and TCRdb's table has in-frame clones only and misses some. This table holds around 100,000 clones, 91% found once. The source material was peripheral blood, sampled in the second trimester of pregnancy. This receptor was identified in a female donor with multiple sclerosis, enrolled in a pregnancy study. The chain joins TRBV7-3 to TRBJ2-5; 8 nucleotides match TRBD2. CDR3 coding DNA: TGTGCCAGCAGCTCGGGGGGGGAGACCCAGTACTTC. This gives the protein CASSSGGETQYF.